These T cell receptor beta chains were read from a single sample in a study of blood T cell repertoires in COVID-19. The data were produced by immunoSEQ multiplex PCR, yet TCRdb's version contains in-frame clones alone and is incomplete. The table records about 140,000 clones, more than 75% of them present only once. The sequenced sample was peripheral blood. These receptors were collected from a woman aged 45-60 years with active or convalescent COVID-19. CDR3s include the opening cysteine and the closing phenylalanine or tryptophan. The D gene is left open where the match is weak. Only some rows state a clone size, as once, few, many or a class for expanded clones.

TRBV4-2	TRBJ1-5	NA	NA	CASSQGDQPQHF	TGTGCCAGCAGCCAGGGAGATCAGCCCCAGCATTTT
TRBV15	TRBJ2-7	NA	TRBD1	CATAPPGTGGYEQYF	TGTGCCACCGCGCCCCCGGGGACAGGGGGCTACGAGCAGTACTTC
TRBV6-2/TRBV6-3	TRBJ2-2	few	NA	CASSYSNSVLKF	TGTGCCAGCAGTTACTCGAATTCGGTTCTCAAGTTT
TRBV28	TRBJ1-1	NA	NA	CASYIRDTQEAFF	TGTGCCAGCTACATCCGGGACACGCAGGAAGCTTTCTTT
TRBV24-1	TRBJ1-3	NA	NA	CATTGGLRLRNSGNTIYF	TGTGCCACCACAGGAGGGCTTCGCCTCAGGAACTCTGGAAACACCATATATTTT
TRBV29-1	TRBJ1-2	NA	NA	CSSLGGGGGGYGYTF	TGCAGCTCTTTGGGTGGCGGCGGAGGTGGCTATGGCTACACCTTC
TRBV2	TRBJ2-2	NA	TRBD2	CASKTSGNTGELFF	TGTGCCAGCAAGACTAGCGGGAACACCGGGGAGCTGTTTTTT
TRBV27	TRBJ2-3	NA	TRBD2	CASSLYDGRKAGTDTQYF	TGTGCCAGCAGTTTATACGACGGGAGGAAGGCGGGCACAGATACGCAGTATTTT
TRBV13	TRBJ2-5	NA	TRBD2	CASSWTSGRAQPETQYF	TGTGCCAGCAGCTGGACTAGCGGGAGGGCCCAGCCTGAGACCCAGTACTTC
TRBV5-1	TRBJ1-4	NA	NA	CASRRGTGQFNEKLFF	TGCGCCAGCAGGAGGGGCACGGGACAATTTAATGAAAAACTGTTTTTT